This T cell receptor (beta chain) was recorded in a study of blood T cell repertoires in COVID-19. Study as a whole: T cells, B-cell-depleted T cells, or PBMCs provided the cDNA or gDNA that served as material.

In the original workflow: Nucleated cell counts were estimated from reference gene primer amplification. Using immunoSEQ multiplex PCR, the repertoire was profiled, and TCRdb retains in-frame clones only, with some absent. The D gene and trimming were derived from the DNA, and the V and J assignments and clone size from that table. The sample has about 250,000 clones, around 86% seen once; the top ten hold about 3%. In its sample, this clone was seen a few times. The specimen was peripheral blood. The receptor's source is a woman aged 25 to 39 with active or convalescent COVID-19.

CDR3 loop: CASKGRESFMRNTGELFF. The DNA of the CDR3 is TGTGCCAGCAAGGGGAGGGAATCTTTTATGAGAAACACCGGGGAGCTGTTTTTT. The rearrangement links TRBV2 to TRBJ2-2, with 7 bases identical to TRBD2. From germline, CDR1 is SNHLY and CDR2 FYNNEI. The ends lost 7 bases at V and 2 bases at J; junction bases unmatched: 16. The CDR3 extends over 18 amino acids.